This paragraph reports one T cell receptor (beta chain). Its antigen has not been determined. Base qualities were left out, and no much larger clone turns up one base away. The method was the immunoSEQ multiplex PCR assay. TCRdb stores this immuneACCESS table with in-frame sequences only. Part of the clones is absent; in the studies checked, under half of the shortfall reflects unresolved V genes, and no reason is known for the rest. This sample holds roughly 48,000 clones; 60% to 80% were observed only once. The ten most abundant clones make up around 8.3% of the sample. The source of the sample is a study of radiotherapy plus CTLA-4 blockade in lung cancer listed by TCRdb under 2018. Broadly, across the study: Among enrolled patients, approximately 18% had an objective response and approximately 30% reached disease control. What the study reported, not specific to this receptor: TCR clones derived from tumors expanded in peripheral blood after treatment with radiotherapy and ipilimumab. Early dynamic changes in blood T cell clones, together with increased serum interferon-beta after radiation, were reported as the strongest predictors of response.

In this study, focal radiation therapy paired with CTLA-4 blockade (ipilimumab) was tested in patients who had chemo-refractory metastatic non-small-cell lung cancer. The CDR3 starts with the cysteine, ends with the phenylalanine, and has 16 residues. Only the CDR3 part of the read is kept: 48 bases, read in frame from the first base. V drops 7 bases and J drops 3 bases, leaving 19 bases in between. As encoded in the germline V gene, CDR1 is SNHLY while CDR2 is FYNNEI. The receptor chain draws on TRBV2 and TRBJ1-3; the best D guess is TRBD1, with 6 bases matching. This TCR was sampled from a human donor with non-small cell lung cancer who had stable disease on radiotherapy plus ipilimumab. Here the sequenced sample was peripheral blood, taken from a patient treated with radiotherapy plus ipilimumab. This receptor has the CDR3 CASTPKKGVGGNTIYF. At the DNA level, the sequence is TGTGCCAGCACCCCCAAAAAGGGGGTGGGTGGAAACACCATATATTTT.